This T cell receptor (beta chain) was profiled in a study of cytomegalovirus exposure and HLA in healthy donors. Profiling relied on immunoSEQ multiplex PCR, and the TCRdb table lists in-frame clones only, not all of them. Of some 80,000 clones listed, 96% are singletons. Germline V gene sequence: CDR1 SEHNR, CDR2 FQNEAQ (reference sequence). Losses at the gene ends were 1 base for V and 4 bases for J; bases not matched to a gene: 7. This CDR3 is 16 amino acids long. The sample consisted of PBMCs. The TCR comes from a young woman in good health and CMV-seronegative. This rearrangement joins TRBV7-9 to TRBJ2-3; 8 bases agree with TRBD1. CDR3 in amino acids: CASSLVLGQGPDTQYF. The CDR3 DNA follows: TGTGCCAGCAGCTTAGTTTTAGGACAGGGCCCAGATACGCAGTATTTT.